The rows below give T cell receptor beta chains drawn from one sample of a study of shared clonotypes between healthy human individuals. Profiled with immunoSEQ multiplex PCR; TCRdb holds only in-frame clones, not every one. The table has 500,000 to 650,000 clones, roughly four fifths seen once. Sequencing input: PBMCs. The receptors stem from a woman aged 35 to 49 in good health. Some clones in this sample may be carry-over from other donors' samples. Both conserved end residues are part of each CDR3. Fields, in order: clone size, J gene, V gene, D gene, CDR3 DNA, CDR3 protein. D genes are given only for firm matches. Not every row has a clone size; where given, it reads once, few, many or a size class.

size: .; J: TRBJ1-1; V: TRBV9; D: .; DNA: TGTGCCAGCAGCGTCGGGAGGGAATGGGCCACTGAAGCTTTCTTT; CDR3: CASSVGREWATEAFF
size: .; J: TRBJ2-1; V: TRBV6-4; D: .; DNA: TGTGCCAGCAGTAAAGACTACCCGAGGTACAATGAGCAGTTCTTC; CDR3: CASSKDYPRYNEQFF
size: .; J: TRBJ2-5; V: TRBV18; D: TRBD2; DNA: TGTGCCAGCTCACCACTAGCGGGAGCGGGTCAAGAGACCCAGTACTTC; CDR3: CASSPLAGAGQETQYF
size: .; J: TRBJ2-3; V: TRBV15; D: .; DNA: TGTGCCACCAGCAGAGTTAGTGATACGCAGTATTTT; CDR3: CATSRVSDTQYF
size: .; J: TRBJ2-7; V: TRBV28; D: TRBD1; DNA: TGTGCCAGCTACAGGGGGCCCCCATCCTACGAGCAGTACTTC; CDR3: CASYRGPPSYEQYF
size: .; J: TRBJ2-7; V: TRBV6-7; D: TRBD1; DNA: TGTGCCAGCAGCCGAGACAGGGCCCCAACCCGGCCTTACGAGCAGTACTTC; CDR3: CASSRDRAPTRPYEQYF
size: .; J: TRBJ1-1; V: TRBV19; D: TRBD1; DNA: TGTGCCAGTAGTGTGACAGGGGGCATGAACACTGAAGCTTTCTTT; CDR3: CASSVTGGMNTEAFF
size: .; J: TRBJ2-2; V: TRBV30; D: .; DNA: TGTGCCTGGAGTCCGACATATCTCGGGGAGCTGTTTTTT; CDR3: CAWSPTYLGELFF
size: .; J: TRBJ1-1; V: TRBV19; D: .; DNA: TGTGCCAGTAGTATGGGGCAAGCGAACACTGAAGCTTTCTTT; CDR3: CASSMGQANTEAFF
size: once; J: TRBJ1-2; V: TRBV2; D: TRBD1; DNA: TGTGCCAGCAGTAGGACAGGGAGGGGCTACACCTTC; CDR3: CASSRTGRGYTF
size: .; J: TRBJ2-3; V: TRBV7-3; D: TRBD2; DNA: TGTGCCAGCAGCGAATATCGACTAGCGGGAGCTAGCACAGATACGCAGTATTTT; CDR3: CASSEYRLAGASTDTQYF
size: .; J: TRBJ2-5; V: TRBV10-3; D: .; DNA: TGTGCCATCAGTGATGCTCAGGAGCGGCAGTACTTC; CDR3: CAISDAQERQYF
size: once; J: TRBJ2-3; V: TRBV10-1; D: .; DNA: TGCGCCAGCAGTGAAAGTAGTGCCGCAGATACGCAGTATTTT; CDR3: CASSESSAADTQYF
size: .; J: TRBJ2-7; V: TRBV18; D: TRBD1; DNA: TGTGCCAGCTCATTAGGGACAGGCTCGCGGGAGCAGTACTTC; CDR3: CASSLGTGSREQYF
size: .; J: TRBJ2-7; V: TRBV5-4; D: TRBD2; DNA: TGTGCCAGCAGCCCAGCGGGAGACGGAAACTACGAGCAGTACTTC; CDR3: CASSPAGDGNYEQYF
size: .; J: TRBJ2-3; V: TRBV30; D: .; DNA: TGTGCCTGGGAAAAACTGGGTAGGGATACAGATACGCAGTATTTT; CDR3: CAWEKLGRDTDTQYF
size: .; J: TRBJ1-6; V: TRBV4-2; D: .; DNA: TGTGCCAGCAGCCAAGACCGAGGGGCAGGACAATCACCCCTCCACTTT; CDR3: CASSQDRGAGQSPLHF
size: .; J: TRBJ2-1; V: TRBV11-3; D: TRBD2; DNA: TGTGCCAGCAGCATAGGACTAGCGGTCTACAATGAGCAGTTCTTC; CDR3: CASSIGLAVYNEQFF
size: .; J: TRBJ2-7; V: TRBV30; D: .; DNA: TGTGCCTGGAGTGTACGGGACTCGGCCTACGAGCAGTACTTC; CDR3: CAWSVRDSAYEQYF
size: .; J: TRBJ2-1; V: TRBV2; D: .; DNA: TGTGCCAGCAGTGACAGGGGCCCTGGGTACAATGAGCAGTTCTTC; CDR3: CASSDRGPGYNEQFF
size: .; J: TRBJ1-3; V: TRBV2; D: TRBD1; DNA: TGTGCCAGCAGCGCAGACAGGGCCAGCTCTGGAAACACCATATATTTT; CDR3: CASSADRASSGNTIYF
size: once; J: TRBJ2-5; V: TRBV27; D: .; DNA: TGTGCCAGCAGTCCCATTTACCACCAAGAGACCCAGTACTTC; CDR3: CASSPIYHQETQYF
size: .; J: TRBJ1-1; V: TRBV27; D: .; DNA: TGTGCCAGCAGTTCCACGGTTCGGGGCACTGAAGCTTTCTTT; CDR3: CASSSTVRGTEAFF
size: .; J: TRBJ1-2; V: TRBV11-2; D: .; DNA: TGTGCCAGCAGCTTAGGAACAGGGAGTTCTAACTATGGCTACACCTTC; CDR3: CASSLGTGSSNYGYTF
size: .; J: TRBJ1-5; V: TRBV10-2; D: .; DNA: TGCGCCAGCAGTTCAGGCAATCAGCCCCAGCATTTT; CDR3: CASSSGNQPQHF
size: many; J: TRBJ2-3; V: TRBV7-9; D: TRBD2; DNA: TGTGCCAGCAGCTTGACCCTAGCGGGAGGGGCGATCGCAGATACGCAGTATTTT; CDR3: CASSLTLAGGAIADTQYF
size: .; J: TRBJ2-3; V: TRBV15; D: .; DNA: TGTGCCACCAGCAAGGGGACTGCCGTGGGCGATACGCAGTATTTT; CDR3: CATSKGTAVGDTQYF
size: .; J: TRBJ1-1; V: TRBV2; D: .; DNA: TGTGCCAGCAGTAATCGACAGAACACTGAAGCTTTCTTT; CDR3: CASSNRQNTEAFF
size: .; J: TRBJ1-3; V: TRBV25-1; D: .; DNA: TGTGCCAGCAGTTCCTACAGGGTGGACATCTCTGGAAACACCATATATTTT; CDR3: CASSSYRVDISGNTIYF
size: .; J: TRBJ1-5; V: TRBV4-1; D: .; DNA: TGCGCCAGCAGCCTGCTAGGAGGTTCGACAGGACCTAATCAGCCCCAGCATTTT; CDR3: CASSLLGGSTGPNQPQHF
size: .; J: TRBJ2-5; V: TRBV11-2; D: .; DNA: TGTGCCAGCAGCTTAGTCGGAACGGGGTGGGAGACCCAGTACTTC; CDR3: CASSLVGTGWETQYF
size: .; J: TRBJ2-7; V: TRBV7-9; D: .; DNA: TGTGCCAGCAGCCTCCTCCCGGAATACGAGCAGTACTTC; CDR3: CASSLLPEYEQYF
size: .; J: TRBJ1-1; V: TRBV6-6; D: .; DNA: TGTGCCAGCAGTTACTTTAAGGGGCCGAGCACTGAAGCTTTCTTT; CDR3: CASSYFKGPSTEAFF
size: .; J: TRBJ2-1; V: TRBV7-9; D: .; DNA: TGTGCCAGCAGCTTAGCCCTCCCCGGTCGACGCTCCTACAATGAGCAGTTCTTC; CDR3: CASSLALPGRRSYNEQFF
size: once; J: TRBJ2-2; V: TRBV10-1; D: .; DNA: TGCGCCAGCAGTGCTTCTCGCACCGGGGAGCTGTTTTTT; CDR3: CASSASRTGELFF
size: .; J: TRBJ1-2; V: TRBV30; D: .; DNA: TGTGCCTGGAACAGGGATCATGGCTACACCTTC; CDR3: CAWNRDHGYTF
size: .; J: TRBJ1-1; V: TRBV9; D: .; DNA: TGTGCCAGCAGCGTAGCCTCAGAGGGCGTTGCGGCTTTCTTT; CDR3: CASSVASEGVAAFF
size: .; J: TRBJ2-7; V: TRBV9; D: .; DNA: TGTGCCAGCAGCGTGGGTTGGGGGAGCTCCTACGAGCAGTACTTC; CDR3: CASSVGWGSSYEQYF
size: .; J: TRBJ1-2; V: TRBV18; D: .; DNA: TGTGCCAGCTCACCAGGCGGTGGCTACACCTTC; CDR3: CASSPGGGYTF
size: many; J: TRBJ2-7; V: TRBV7-2; D: TRBD2; DNA: TGTGCCAGCAGCTCTGGGCTAGCGGGTTCCTACGAGCAGTACTTC; CDR3: CASSSGLAGSYEQYF
size: .; J: TRBJ2-3; V: TRBV5-4; D: .; DNA: TGTGCCAGCAGCTTGGAGCTGGGAGCAGATACGCAGTATTTT; CDR3: CASSLELGADTQYF
size: .; J: TRBJ2-3; V: TRBV4-1; D: TRBD2; DNA: TGCGCCAGCAGCCCTCGGGGAAAACTAGCGGGAGCGTTTACGCAGTATTTT; CDR3: CASSPRGKLAGAFTQYF
size: .; J: TRBJ2-6; V: TRBV5-5; D: .; DNA: TGTGCCAGCAGCTTGGGGGGTTTTGCTGGGGCCAACGTCCTGACTTTC; CDR3: CASSLGGFAGANVLTF
size: .; J: TRBJ2-1; V: TRBV6-6; D: TRBD2; DNA: TGTGCCAGCAGTTACAGGCGGGAGGGAACCTACAATGAGCAGTTCTTC; CDR3: CASSYRREGTYNEQFF
size: .; J: TRBJ2-1; V: TRBV7-7; D: .; DNA: TGTGCTAGCAGCCCCGTCGTCGGGGGCGGAGGGTCCTACAATGAGCAGTTCTTC; CDR3: CASSPVVGGGGSYNEQFF
size: .; J: TRBJ2-3; V: TRBV6-5; D: TRBD2; DNA: TGTGCCAGCAGTTACAGACTAGCCGGGGATACGCAGTATTTT; CDR3: CASSYRLAGDTQYF
size: .; J: TRBJ1-2; V: TRBV19; D: .; DNA: TGTGCCAGTAGTATATATTATCGGTATGGCTACACCTTC; CDR3: CASSIYYRYGYTF
size: .; J: TRBJ2-2; V: TRBV6-6; D: TRBD2; DNA: TGTGCCAGCAGTACCGGGACTAGTTTGGGCGGGGAGCTGTTTTTT; CDR3: CASSTGTSLGGELFF
size: .; J: TRBJ2-1; V: TRBV28; D: .; DNA: TGTGCCAGCAGTTATCGAGGGGCGGGGAATGAGCAGTTCTTC; CDR3: CASSYRGAGNEQFF
size: .; J: TRBJ1-2; V: TRBV28; D: .; DNA: TGTGCCGGCAGTCGGCAGGGGTTTAACTATGGCTACACCTTC; CDR3: CAGSRQGFNYGYTF
size: .; J: TRBJ2-1; V: TRBV19; D: TRBD2; DNA: TGTGCCAGTAGTTCGGGACTAGCGGGAGCTAATGAGCAGTTCTTC; CDR3: CASSSGLAGANEQFF
size: .; J: TRBJ2-1; V: TRBV19; D: TRBD1; DNA: TGTGCCAGTACGCCCGGGACAGGGGAAGTCAATGAGCAGTTCTTC; CDR3: CASTPGTGEVNEQFF
size: .; J: TRBJ2-1; V: TRBV4-2; D: .; DNA: TGTGCCAGCAGCCAAGTGTTCCGGACCACCTACAATGAGCAGTTCTTC; CDR3: CASSQVFRTTYNEQFF
size: .; J: TRBJ2-3; V: TRBV5-1; D: TRBD2; DNA: TGCGCCAGCAGCTCCAGCGGGGCTTTCACAGATACGCAGTATTTT; CDR3: CASSSSGAFTDTQYF